This paragraph reports one T cell receptor (beta chain). This record comes from a study of blood T cell repertoires in COVID-19. The data were produced by immunoSEQ multiplex PCR, yet TCRdb's version contains in-frame clones alone and is incomplete. The sample has approximately 200,000 clones, about 90% seen once. The sample comprised PBMCs or T cells enriched from blood (not recorded which). This sequence was found in a woman in her twenties or thirties who had recovered from COVID-19.

The CDR3 protein is CASSLGSGCFF. Written as DNA, the CDR3 is TGTGCCAGCAGTTTAGGCAGTGGTTGTTTCTTT. The chain combines TRBV12-3 or TRBV12-4 with TRBJ1-1, with D unresolved. The CDR3 loop spans 11 amino acids. Deletions cut 1 base from V and 13 bases from J, with 10 bases between.